This TCR beta chain was observed in a study of metastatic and nonmetastatic thyroid tumors. Whole-study findings and limits: Relative to benign nodules, malignant thyroid tumors were reportedly characterized by significantly elevated TCR beta diversity in blood and tumor.

This clone was detected many times. Antigen specificity is unknown. TCRdb called clones again from the PCR reads with MiXCR. The sample comprises about 89,000 clones, approximately 12% of which are singletons, and around 10% rests with the top ten. Thyroid surgery took place with no prior treatment in any patient. The TCR sequence derives from a female donor with papillary thyroid cancer or a benign thyroid nodule (not recorded which). Some clones in this sample may be carry-over from other donors' samples. What was sequenced was tumor tissue.

CDR3 DNA sequence: TGTGCCAGCAGGGGGGGACAGGGCGGATGGCCCCAGCATTTT. This codes for CASRGGQGGWPQHF. The chain is built from TRBV12-3 or TRBV12-4 and TRBJ1-5; 9 nucleotides agree with TRBD1. The CDR3 contains 14 residues. V trimming: 6 bases; J trimming: 9 bases; junction bases outside the gene matches: 9.